This TCR beta chain was captured by sequencing in a study of CD8+ T cells in alopecia areata. CDR1 SGHTA and CDR2 FQGNSA come from the germline V gene. V shed 1 base, J shed 0 bases, and the junction held 1 base outside the gene matches. The length of the CDR3 is 15 residues. Extracted RNA was reverse transcribed into cDNA, the sequencing template. Using immunoSEQ multiplex PCR, the repertoire was profiled, and TCRdb retains in-frame clones only, with some absent. This table has 130,000 to 150,000 clones, around 87% appearing once. This clone has just one count. This sequence joins TRBV7-2 and TRBJ2-7; 9 positions match TRBD2. The TCR originated in a human donor with alopecia areata. Specimen: CD8+ T cells sorted from blood, collected at week 0. CDR3 amino acids: CASSLGTSVSYEQYF. The CDR3 region has the DNA TGTGCCAGCAGCTTAGGGACTAGCGTCTCCTACGAGCAGTACTTC.